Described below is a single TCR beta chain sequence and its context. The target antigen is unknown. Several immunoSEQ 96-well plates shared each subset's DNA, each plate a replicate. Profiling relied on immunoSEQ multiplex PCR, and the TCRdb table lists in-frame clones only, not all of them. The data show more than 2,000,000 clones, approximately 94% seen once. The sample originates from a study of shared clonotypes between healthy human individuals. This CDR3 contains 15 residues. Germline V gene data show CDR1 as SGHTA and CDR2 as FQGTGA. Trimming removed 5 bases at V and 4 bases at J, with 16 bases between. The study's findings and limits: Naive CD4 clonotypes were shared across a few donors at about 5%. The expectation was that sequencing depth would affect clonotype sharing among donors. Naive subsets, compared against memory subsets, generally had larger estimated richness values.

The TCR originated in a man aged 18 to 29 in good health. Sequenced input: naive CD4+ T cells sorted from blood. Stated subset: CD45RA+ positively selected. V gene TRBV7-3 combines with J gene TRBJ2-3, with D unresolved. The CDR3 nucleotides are TGTGCCAGCAGCCTGGATGGCGGCAGGTCAGATACGCAGTATTTT. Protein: CASSLDGGRSDTQYF.